The rows below give T cell receptor beta chains drawn from one sample of a study of T-cell reconstitution after alpha-beta-depleted transplantation in children. TCRdb reprocessed the PCR reads with MiXCR, giving one entry per CDR3 protein. The repertoire holds fewer than 1 million distinct CDR3 sequences, with around 17% as singletons. Sequencing used PBMCs, mostly from graft donor cells, obtained 360 days after TCRalphabeta/CD19-depleted stem cell transplant. Every receptor here comes from a male patient between 5 and 17 years old who had a stem cell transplant for acute lymphoblastic leukemia, so the T cells may come from the graft donor. The CDR3 runs from the conserved cysteine through the conserved F or W. The D gene is left open where the match is weak.

v_call	d_call	j_call	cdr3_aa
TRBV11-3	TRBD2	TRBJ2-1	CASNLFSRGSDYYNEQFF
TRBV12-3/TRBV12-4	TRBD1	TRBJ2-1	CASRAGGSTYNEQFF
TRBV6-1	NA	TRBJ2-3	CASSEALRRFSTDTQYF
TRBV7-2	TRBD2	TRBJ2-1	CASSLGPLAGVYNEQFF
TRBV10-3	NA	TRBJ1-5	CAISESGVQPQHF
TRBV4-1	TRBD2	TRBJ2-1	CASSQLPSGFYNEQFF
TRBV6-1	NA	TRBJ2-4	CASSELAAKNIQYF
TRBV9	NA	TRBJ1-2	CASSVVGQGHGYTF
TRBV5-1	NA	TRBJ2-1	CASSEDGFTYNEQFF
TRBV18	TRBD2	TRBJ2-7	CASSPGLAKEQYF
TRBV7-3	NA	TRBJ1-2	CASSLTLPGGVDYGYTF
TRBV29-1	TRBD2	TRBJ2-2	CSVEDLGLAGHTGELFF
TRBV12-3/TRBV12-4	NA	TRBJ2-3	CASSPIMGEGSTDTQYF
TRBV3-1	NA	TRBJ2-3	CASSQLMGQGTDTQYF
TRBV12-3/TRBV12-4	NA	TRBJ2-3	CASSFLSGYTDTQYF
TRBV6-2/TRBV6-3	TRBD2	TRBJ2-1	CASSGDPGLSADEQFF
TRBV20-1	NA	TRBJ2-3	CSARVTGSTDTQYF
TRBV6-1	NA	TRBJ2-3	CASKSLYSTDTQYF
TRBV10-3	NA	TRBJ2-1	CAISGELAPEQFF
TRBV12-3/TRBV12-4	NA	TRBJ2-1	CASSPGFGEQFF
TRBV4-2	TRBD1	TRBJ2-7	CASSQDGQGTYEQYF
TRBV12-3/TRBV12-4	NA	TRBJ2-3	CASSLDDRPFTDTQYF
TRBV5-1	TRBD2	TRBJ2-1	CASNLKSGRAYNEQFF
TRBV5-1	TRBD2	TRBJ2-3	CASSLEASSGRARTDTQYF
TRBV10-3	TRBD2	TRBJ2-1	CAISEGKGLAQNLYNEQFF
TRBV7-4	NA	TRBJ2-3	CASSLGLARRTDTQYF
TRBV11-2	TRBD2	TRBJ2-1	CASSSPGLVVNEQFF
TRBV20-1	NA	TRBJ2-5	CSAKTLAVQETQYF
TRBV7-9	NA	TRBJ2-7	CASSHRDFSYEQYF
TRBV5-1	NA	TRBJ2-1	CASTGDAYNEQFF
TRBV27	TRBD1	TRBJ2-1	CASSGQGYNEQFF
TRBV12-3/TRBV12-4	NA	TRBJ2-3	CASSGPALYTQYF
TRBV5-1	NA	TRBJ2-7	CASMVGDGSYEQYF
TRBV12-3/TRBV12-4	TRBD2	TRBJ2-1	CASSKREGLRNEQFF
TRBV12-5	NA	TRBJ1-2	CASDRSVGDAYGYTF
TRBV12-3/TRBV12-4	NA	TRBJ1-3	CASRDRAAGSGNTIYF
TRBV20-1	TRBD2	TRBJ2-1	CSAAPIGSGRGNEQFF
TRBV4-1	NA	TRBJ2-3	CASSPKGPDTQYF
TRBV12-3/TRBV12-4	NA	TRBJ2-1	CASSVLLGQYNEQFF
TRBV29-1	NA	TRBJ2-4	CSVELLGIQYF
TRBV27	TRBD2	TRBJ2-5	CASSLLPTSASRETQYF
TRBV12-3/TRBV12-4	TRBD2	TRBJ2-1	CASSIVAGGPIGEQFF
TRBV15	NA	TRBJ2-1	CATSPHPSRGEQFF